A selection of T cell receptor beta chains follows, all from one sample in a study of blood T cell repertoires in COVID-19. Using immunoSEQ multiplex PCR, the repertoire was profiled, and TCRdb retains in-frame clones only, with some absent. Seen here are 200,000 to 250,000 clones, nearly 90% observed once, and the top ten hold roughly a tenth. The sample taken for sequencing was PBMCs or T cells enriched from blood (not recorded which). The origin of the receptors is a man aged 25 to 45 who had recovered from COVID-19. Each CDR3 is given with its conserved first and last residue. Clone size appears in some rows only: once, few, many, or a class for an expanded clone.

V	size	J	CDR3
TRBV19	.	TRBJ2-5	CASSIPGLLRAQYF
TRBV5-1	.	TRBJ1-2	CASSLGRDYGYTF
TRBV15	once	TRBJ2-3	CATSRKPSSGNGDTQYF
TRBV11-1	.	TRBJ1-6	CASTRDGGGNSPLHF
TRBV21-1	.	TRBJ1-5	CASSLPGQGYHGNQPQHF
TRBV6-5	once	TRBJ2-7	CASSSGVPYEQYF
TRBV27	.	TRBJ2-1	CASSFHDKNEQFF
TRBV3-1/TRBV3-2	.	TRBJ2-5	CASSPQRLAGGPSGETQYF
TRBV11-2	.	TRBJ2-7	CASSSGTSRRSEQYF
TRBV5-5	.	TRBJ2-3	CASSPLVGFTDTQYF
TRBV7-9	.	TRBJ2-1	CASSLGYREQFF
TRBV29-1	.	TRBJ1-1	CSVGPEAFF
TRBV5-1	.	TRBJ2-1	CASSFLVDKPNEQFF
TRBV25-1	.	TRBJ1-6	CASSDAGINNSPLHF
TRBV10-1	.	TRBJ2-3	CASSELGPDTQYF
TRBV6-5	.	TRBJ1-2	CASSPQGLGYTF
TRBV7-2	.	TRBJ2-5	CASSLVFGLATSSQETQYF
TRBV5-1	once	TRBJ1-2	CASSLPGTNYGYTF
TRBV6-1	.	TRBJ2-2	CASSDPKKTANTGELFF
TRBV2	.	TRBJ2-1	CASSEQPGNEQFF
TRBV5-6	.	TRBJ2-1	CASSLEREGLSSARNEQFF
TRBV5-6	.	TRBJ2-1	CASSPDDGSSYNEQFF
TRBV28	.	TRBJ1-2	CASSFGTGRFGYGYTF
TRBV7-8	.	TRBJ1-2	CASSTYGRGRGSGYGYTF
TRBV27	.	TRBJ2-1	CASSLQTGVNEQFF
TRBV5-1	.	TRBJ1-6	CASSLGQEYSPLHF
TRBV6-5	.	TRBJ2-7	CASSYSSSYEQYF
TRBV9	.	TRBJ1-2	CASSPLEGDPRDYGYTF
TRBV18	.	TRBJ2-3	CASSPGQGFADTQYF
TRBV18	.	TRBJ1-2	CASSPPHMARYGYTF
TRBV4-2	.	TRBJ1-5	CASSQDQGMNQPQHF
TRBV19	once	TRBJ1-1	CASQQGNTEAFF